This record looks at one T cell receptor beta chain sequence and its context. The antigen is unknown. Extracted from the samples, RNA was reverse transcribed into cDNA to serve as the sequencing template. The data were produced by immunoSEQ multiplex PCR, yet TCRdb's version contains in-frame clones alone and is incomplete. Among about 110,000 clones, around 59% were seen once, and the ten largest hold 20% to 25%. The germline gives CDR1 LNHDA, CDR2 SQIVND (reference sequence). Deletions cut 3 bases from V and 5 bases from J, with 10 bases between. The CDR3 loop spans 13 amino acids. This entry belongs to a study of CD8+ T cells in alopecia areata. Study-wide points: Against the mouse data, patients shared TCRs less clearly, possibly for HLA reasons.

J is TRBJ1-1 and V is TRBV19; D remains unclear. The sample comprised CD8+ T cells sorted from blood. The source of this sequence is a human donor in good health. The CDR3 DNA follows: TGTGCCAGTAGTATCACAGAAATAACTGAAGCTTTCTTT. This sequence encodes CASSITEITEAFF.